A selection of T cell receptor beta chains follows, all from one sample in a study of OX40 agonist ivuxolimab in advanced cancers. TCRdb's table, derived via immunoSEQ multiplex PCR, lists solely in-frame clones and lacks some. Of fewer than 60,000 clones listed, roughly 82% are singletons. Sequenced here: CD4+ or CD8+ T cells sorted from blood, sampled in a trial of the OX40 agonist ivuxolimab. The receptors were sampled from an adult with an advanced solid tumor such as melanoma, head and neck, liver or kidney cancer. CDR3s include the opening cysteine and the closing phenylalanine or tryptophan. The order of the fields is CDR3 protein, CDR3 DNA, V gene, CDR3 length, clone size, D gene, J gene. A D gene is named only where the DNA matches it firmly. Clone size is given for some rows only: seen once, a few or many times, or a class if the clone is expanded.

CDR3 protein: CASSLSPGGVEQYF
CDR3 DNA: TGCGCCAGCAGCCTGTCCCCGGGAGGGGTCGAGCAGTACTTC
V gene: TRBV5-1
CDR3 length: 14
clone size: -
D gene: TRBD2
J gene: TRBJ2-7

CDR3 protein: CASSLDWLLSSYNEQFF
CDR3 DNA: TGTGCCAGCAGCTTAGACTGGCTGCTCAGCTCCTACAATGAGCAGTTCTTC
V gene: TRBV7-2
CDR3 length: 17
clone size: -
D gene: -
J gene: TRBJ2-1

CDR3 protein: CASSPAMAWDGTQYF
CDR3 DNA: TGTGCCAGCAGCCCCGCCATGGCGTGGGATGGGACCCAGTACTTC
V gene: TRBV6-1
CDR3 length: 15
clone size: -
D gene: -
J gene: TRBJ2-5

CDR3 protein: CASSPRGPDTQYF
CDR3 DNA: TGTGCCAGCAGCCCTAGGGGCCCAGATACGCAGTATTTT
V gene: TRBV7-9
CDR3 length: 13
clone size: -
D gene: -
J gene: TRBJ2-3

CDR3 protein: CASSAASGANVLTF
CDR3 DNA: TGTGCCAGCAGCGCCGCGTCTGGGGCCAACGTCCTGACTTTC
V gene: TRBV7-2
CDR3 length: 14
clone size: once
D gene: -
J gene: TRBJ2-6

CDR3 protein: CASSLGQGGFNEQFF
CDR3 DNA: TGTGCCAGCAGCTTGGGACAGGGGGGGTTCAATGAGCAGTTCTTC
V gene: TRBV5-5
CDR3 length: 15
clone size: few
D gene: TRBD1
J gene: TRBJ2-1

CDR3 protein: CASSPGANTQYF
CDR3 DNA: TGTGCCAGCAGCCCGGGAGCGAATACGCAGTATTTT
V gene: TRBV7-9
CDR3 length: 12
clone size: -
D gene: -
J gene: TRBJ2-3

CDR3 protein: CASSIGQGRITDTQYF
CDR3 DNA: TGTGCCAGCAGCATCGGACAGGGGAGAATCACAGATACGCAGTATTTT
V gene: TRBV9
CDR3 length: 16
clone size: few
D gene: TRBD1
J gene: TRBJ2-3

CDR3 protein: CASSLSPMGKSSYEQYF
CDR3 DNA: TGTGCCAGCAGTTTATCCCCCATGGGGAAGAGCTCCTACGAGCAGTACTTC
V gene: TRBV28
CDR3 length: 17
clone size: -
D gene: -
J gene: TRBJ2-7

CDR3 protein: CASSRLAGTAYEQYF
CDR3 DNA: TGTGCCAGCAGCCGACTAGCGGGTACAGCCTACGAGCAGTACTTC
V gene: TRBV5-6
CDR3 length: 15
clone size: -
D gene: TRBD2
J gene: TRBJ2-7

CDR3 protein: CASSLAGPRRNEQYF
CDR3 DNA: TGCGCCAGCAGCTTGGCTGGGCCGCGGAGGAACGAGCAGTACTTC
V gene: TRBV5-1
CDR3 length: 15
clone size: -
D gene: -
J gene: TRBJ2-7

CDR3 protein: CASSVLPSGSSTDTQYF
CDR3 DNA: TGTGCCAGCAGCGTACTGCCTAGCGGGTCTAGCACAGATACGCAGTATTTT
V gene: TRBV9
CDR3 length: 17
clone size: few
D gene: TRBD2
J gene: TRBJ2-3

CDR3 protein: CARSSFEGYEQYF
CDR3 DNA: TGTGCCAGAAGCTCCTTTGAGGGGTACGAGCAGTACTTC
V gene: TRBV5-3
CDR3 length: 13
clone size: -
D gene: -
J gene: TRBJ2-7

CDR3 protein: CATSKNLAGQETQYF
CDR3 DNA: TGTGCCACCAGCAAAAATCTAGCGGGGCAAGAGACCCAGTACTTC
V gene: TRBV15
CDR3 length: 15
clone size: few
D gene: TRBD2
J gene: TRBJ2-5

CDR3 protein: CASSLAGAYEQYF
CDR3 DNA: TGTGCCAGCAGCTTAGCGGGTGCCTACGAGCAGTACTTC
V gene: TRBV7-9
CDR3 length: 13
clone size: -
D gene: -
J gene: TRBJ2-7

CDR3 protein: CASSQESVPNTGELFF
CDR3 DNA: TGCGCCAGCAGCCAAGAGTCAGTTCCGAACACCGGGGAGCTGTTTTTT
V gene: TRBV4-3
CDR3 length: 16
clone size: -
D gene: -
J gene: TRBJ2-2

CDR3 protein: CASTTGTGPEKLFF
CDR3 DNA: TGCGCCAGCACTACCGGGACAGGGCCTGAAAAACTGTTTTTT
V gene: TRBV5-1
CDR3 length: 14
clone size: -
D gene: TRBD1
J gene: TRBJ1-4

CDR3 protein: CAWSVLPQGAETQYF
CDR3 DNA: TGTGCCTGGAGTGTACTCCCCCAGGGGGCGGAGACCCAGTACTTC
V gene: TRBV30
CDR3 length: 15
clone size: -
D gene: TRBD1
J gene: TRBJ2-5

CDR3 protein: CASRQGKTEAFF
CDR3 DNA: TGTGCCAGTCGACAGGGTAAAACTGAAGCTTTCTTT
V gene: TRBV2
CDR3 length: 12
clone size: -
D gene: TRBD1
J gene: TRBJ1-1

CDR3 protein: CASSASRSGTDTQYF
CDR3 DNA: TGTGCCAGTAGTGCGTCAAGGTCCGGCACAGATACGCAGTATTTT
V gene: TRBV19
CDR3 length: 15
clone size: once
D gene: -
J gene: TRBJ2-3

CDR3 protein: CASSLVGGTGGVEQYF
CDR3 DNA: TGCGCCAGCAGCTTGGTAGGTGGGACAGGGGGCGTCGAGCAGTACTTC
V gene: TRBV5-1
CDR3 length: 16
clone size: -
D gene: TRBD1
J gene: TRBJ2-7

CDR3 protein: CASSLFRLGLAGGEQFF
CDR3 DNA: TGCGCCAGCAGCTTATTTCGCTTGGGGCTAGCGGGAGGTGAGCAGTTCTTC
V gene: TRBV5-1
CDR3 length: 17
clone size: -
D gene: TRBD2
J gene: TRBJ2-1

CDR3 protein: CASSTGTGARYEQYF
CDR3 DNA: TGTGCCAGCAGCACCGGGACAGGGGCACGCTACGAGCAGTACTTC
V gene: TRBV7-2
CDR3 length: 15
clone size: -
D gene: TRBD1
J gene: TRBJ2-7

CDR3 protein: CASSPTGVSTEAFF
CDR3 DNA: TGTGCCAGCAGCCCGACAGGGGTCAGCACTGAAGCTTTCTTT
V gene: TRBV7-9
CDR3 length: 14
clone size: -
D gene: TRBD1
J gene: TRBJ1-1

CDR3 protein: CASSRATTEEKLFF
CDR3 DNA: TGTGCCAGCAGCCGGGCAACCACGGAGGAAAAACTGTTTTTT
V gene: TRBV7-9
CDR3 length: 14
clone size: -
D gene: -
J gene: TRBJ1-4

CDR3 protein: CASSPYSDRRNTIYF
CDR3 DNA: TGTGCCAGCAGCCCCTACAGTGATAGGAGAAACACCATATATTTT
V gene: TRBV5-4
CDR3 length: 15
clone size: -
D gene: -
J gene: TRBJ1-3

CDR3 protein: CASSSRRQGISGYTF
CDR3 DNA: TGTGCCAGCAGTAGCAGACGACAGGGGATCAGTGGCTACACCTTC
V gene: TRBV28
CDR3 length: 15
clone size: -
D gene: TRBD1
J gene: TRBJ1-2

CDR3 protein: CAWSPGLAGGELFF
CDR3 DNA: TGTGCCTGGAGTCCGGGACTAGCGGGCGGGGAGCTGTTTTTT
V gene: TRBV30
CDR3 length: 14
clone size: -
D gene: TRBD2
J gene: TRBJ2-2

CDR3 protein: CASSLDSGNTEAFF
CDR3 DNA: TGTGCCAGCAGCTTAGACAGCGGGAACACTGAAGCTTTCTTT
V gene: TRBV7-2
CDR3 length: 14
clone size: -
D gene: -
J gene: TRBJ1-1

CDR3 protein: CASSLSTGTNYGYTF
CDR3 DNA: TGTGCCAGCAGCTTATCGACAGGTACTAACTATGGCTACACCTTC
V gene: TRBV7-9
CDR3 length: 15
clone size: -
D gene: -
J gene: TRBJ1-2

CDR3 protein: CASSQGYGAGVGTEAFF
CDR3 DNA: TGCGCCAGCAGCCAAGGATATGGGGCAGGGGTTGGGACTGAAGCTTTCTTT
V gene: TRBV4-1
CDR3 length: 17
clone size: -
D gene: -
J gene: TRBJ1-1

CDR3 protein: CASTRGVAGVGEQYF
CDR3 DNA: TGTGCCAGCACCCGGGGGGTAGCGGGAGTAGGTGAGCAGTACTTC
V gene: TRBV6-6
CDR3 length: 15
clone size: -
D gene: TRBD2
J gene: TRBJ2-7

CDR3 protein: CASSRLGTSGYQETQYF
CDR3 DNA: TGTGCCAGCAGCCGCCTGGGTACTAGCGGATACCAAGAGACCCAGTACTTC
V gene: TRBV27
CDR3 length: 17
clone size: -
D gene: TRBD2
J gene: TRBJ2-5

CDR3 protein: CASRDYSGLGDTIYF
CDR3 DNA: TGTGCCAGCCGGGATTACAGTGGATTGGGAGACACCATATATTTT
V gene: TRBV6-5
CDR3 length: 15
clone size: -
D gene: -
J gene: TRBJ1-3

CDR3 protein: CASKGWASGTHNEQFF
CDR3 DNA: TGTGCCAGCAAGGGTTGGGCTAGCGGGACACACAATGAGCAGTTCTTC
V gene: TRBV27
CDR3 length: 16
clone size: few
D gene: TRBD2
J gene: TRBJ2-1

CDR3 protein: CASSQASNKAFF
CDR3 DNA: TGTGCCAGCAGCCAAGCGTCGAATAAAGCTTTCTTT
V gene: TRBV6-5
CDR3 length: 12
clone size: -
D gene: -
J gene: TRBJ1-1

CDR3 protein: CASTGLGQGNQETQYF
CDR3 DNA: TGTGCCAGCACCGGCCTGGGACAGGGGAATCAAGAGACCCAGTACTTC
V gene: TRBV7-6
CDR3 length: 16
clone size: few
D gene: TRBD1
J gene: TRBJ2-5

CDR3 protein: CASRPLLGGHYGYTF
CDR3 DNA: TGTGCCAGCAGGCCCCTCCTCGGCGGACACTATGGCTACACCTTC
V gene: TRBV6-5
CDR3 length: 15
clone size: -
D gene: -
J gene: TRBJ1-2

CDR3 protein: CASSRATGTGSGNTIYF
CDR3 DNA: TGCGCCAGCAGCCGCGCGACAGGGACAGGCTCTGGAAACACCATATATTTT
V gene: TRBV4-1
CDR3 length: 17
clone size: -
D gene: TRBD1
J gene: TRBJ1-3

CDR3 protein: CASSSVMFGGGSNQPQHF
CDR3 DNA: TGTGCCAGCAGTTCCGTTATGTTTGGGGGGGGGAGCAATCAGCCCCAGCATTTT
V gene: TRBV27
CDR3 length: 18
clone size: -
D gene: -
J gene: TRBJ1-5

CDR3 protein: CASSLKVNTEAFF
CDR3 DNA: TGTGCCAGCAGTTTAAAGGTGAACACTGAAGCTTTCTTT
V gene: TRBV27
CDR3 length: 13
clone size: -
D gene: -
J gene: TRBJ1-1

CDR3 protein: CASSLPGGNTEAFF
CDR3 DNA: TGTGCCAGCAGTCTACCAGGGGGAAACACTGAAGCTTTCTTT
V gene: TRBV6-5
CDR3 length: 14
clone size: -
D gene: TRBD1
J gene: TRBJ1-1

CDR3 protein: CASSTGTDYGYTF
CDR3 DNA: TGTGCCAGCAGTACAGGGACAGACTATGGCTACACCTTC
V gene: TRBV6-1
CDR3 length: 13
clone size: -
D gene: TRBD1
J gene: TRBJ1-2

CDR3 protein: CASSRNTGELFF
CDR3 DNA: TGTGCCAGCAGTCGGAACACCGGGGAGCTGTTTTTT
V gene: TRBV11-3
CDR3 length: 12
clone size: -
D gene: -
J gene: TRBJ2-2

CDR3 protein: CASSYRMSTYNEQFF
CDR3 DNA: TGTGCCAGCAGTTACAGGATGAGCACCTACAATGAGCAGTTCTTC
V gene: TRBV6-5
CDR3 length: 15
clone size: -
D gene: -
J gene: TRBJ2-1

CDR3 protein: CASSPAGAVYNEQFF
CDR3 DNA: TGTGCCAGCAGCCCCGCGGGGGCGGTTTACAATGAGCAGTTCTTC
V gene: TRBV6-5
CDR3 length: 15
clone size: once
D gene: -
J gene: TRBJ2-1

CDR3 protein: CASRAPGDYQPQHF
CDR3 DNA: TGTGCCAGTCGGGCCCCGGGGGATTATCAGCCCCAGCATTTT
V gene: TRBV6-6
CDR3 length: 14
clone size: -
D gene: -
J gene: TRBJ1-5